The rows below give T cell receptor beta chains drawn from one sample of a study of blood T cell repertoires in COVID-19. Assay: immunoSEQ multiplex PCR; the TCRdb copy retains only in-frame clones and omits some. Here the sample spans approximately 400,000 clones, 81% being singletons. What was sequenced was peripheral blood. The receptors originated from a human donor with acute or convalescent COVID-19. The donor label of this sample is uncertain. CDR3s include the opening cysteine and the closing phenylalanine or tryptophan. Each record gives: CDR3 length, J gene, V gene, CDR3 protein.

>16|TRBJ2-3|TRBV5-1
CASSFPPSGSTDTQYF
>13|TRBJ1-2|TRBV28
CASSLLGTGGYTF
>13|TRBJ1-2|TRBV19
CASSTIWLYGYTF
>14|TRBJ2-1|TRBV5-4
CASSGGASYNEQFF
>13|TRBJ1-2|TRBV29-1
CSVLQGVSRGYTF
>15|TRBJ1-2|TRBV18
CASSLSQGAGYGYTF
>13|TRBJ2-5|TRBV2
CASMGDSQETQYF
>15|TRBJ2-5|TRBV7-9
CASSSRGQGQETQYF
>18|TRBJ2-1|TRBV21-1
CASSKFGRGTKEYNEQFF
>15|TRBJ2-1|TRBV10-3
CAISPLAGDRNEQFF
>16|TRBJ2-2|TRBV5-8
CASSPLREGNTGELFF
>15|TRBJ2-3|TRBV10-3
CAISSDSIATDTQYF
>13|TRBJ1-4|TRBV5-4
CASSRQDNEKLFF
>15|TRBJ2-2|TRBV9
CASSVSTSNTGELFF
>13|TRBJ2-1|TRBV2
CASNPDIYNEQFF
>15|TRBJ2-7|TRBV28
CASNEVRGSSYEQYF
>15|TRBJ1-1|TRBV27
CASSLFYGFSTEAFF
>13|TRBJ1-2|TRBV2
CASKTGGVGGYTF
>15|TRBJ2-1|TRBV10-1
CASSLTRSGSNEQFF
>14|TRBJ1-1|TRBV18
CASSPLIGETEAFF
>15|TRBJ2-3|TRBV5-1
CASRLSAISTDTQYF
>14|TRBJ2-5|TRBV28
CASSLTGGEETQYF
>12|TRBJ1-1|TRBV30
CAWSAGYTEAFF
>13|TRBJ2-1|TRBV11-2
CASSLPGYNEQFF
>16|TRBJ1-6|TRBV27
CASSYKTTGPNSPLHF
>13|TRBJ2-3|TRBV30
CAWSGQGADTQYF
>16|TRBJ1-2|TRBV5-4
CASSLDRITGGRGYTF
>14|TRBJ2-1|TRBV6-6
CASTLAGGPHEQFF
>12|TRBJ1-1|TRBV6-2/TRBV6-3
CASSWTVTEAFF
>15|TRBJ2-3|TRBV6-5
CASTADRLIIDTQYF
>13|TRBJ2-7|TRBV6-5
CASSYRGMREQYF
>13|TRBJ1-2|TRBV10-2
CASSAESGGGYTF
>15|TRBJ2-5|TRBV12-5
CASGSQPTRAETQYF
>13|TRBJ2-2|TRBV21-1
CANGQGNTGELFF
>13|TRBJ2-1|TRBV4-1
CASSKTGVGEQFF
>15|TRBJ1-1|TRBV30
CAPSTYRQTNTEAFF
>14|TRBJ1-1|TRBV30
CAWSAGTGTVGAFF
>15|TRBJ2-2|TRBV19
CASRIGPLGAGELFF
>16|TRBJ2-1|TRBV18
CASSSKPGGGREEQFF
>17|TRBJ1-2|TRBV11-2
CASSFNLGGQGRDGYTF
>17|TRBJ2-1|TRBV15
CATSTGTSRLPYNEQFF
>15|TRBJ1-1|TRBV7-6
CASSLVRAEDTEAFF
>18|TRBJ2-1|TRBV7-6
CASSRGLAGRSSYNEQFF
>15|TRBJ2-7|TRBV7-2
CASSRTHVPSYEQYF
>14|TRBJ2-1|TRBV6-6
CASRDPGLANEQFF
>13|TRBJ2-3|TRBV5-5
CASSVTGTDTQYF
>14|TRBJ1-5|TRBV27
CASSPGQANQPQHF
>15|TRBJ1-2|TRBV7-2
CASSLQGLPGGGYTF
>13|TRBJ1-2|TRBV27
CASSLGYSYGYTF
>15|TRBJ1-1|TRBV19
CASSDGTATNTEAFF